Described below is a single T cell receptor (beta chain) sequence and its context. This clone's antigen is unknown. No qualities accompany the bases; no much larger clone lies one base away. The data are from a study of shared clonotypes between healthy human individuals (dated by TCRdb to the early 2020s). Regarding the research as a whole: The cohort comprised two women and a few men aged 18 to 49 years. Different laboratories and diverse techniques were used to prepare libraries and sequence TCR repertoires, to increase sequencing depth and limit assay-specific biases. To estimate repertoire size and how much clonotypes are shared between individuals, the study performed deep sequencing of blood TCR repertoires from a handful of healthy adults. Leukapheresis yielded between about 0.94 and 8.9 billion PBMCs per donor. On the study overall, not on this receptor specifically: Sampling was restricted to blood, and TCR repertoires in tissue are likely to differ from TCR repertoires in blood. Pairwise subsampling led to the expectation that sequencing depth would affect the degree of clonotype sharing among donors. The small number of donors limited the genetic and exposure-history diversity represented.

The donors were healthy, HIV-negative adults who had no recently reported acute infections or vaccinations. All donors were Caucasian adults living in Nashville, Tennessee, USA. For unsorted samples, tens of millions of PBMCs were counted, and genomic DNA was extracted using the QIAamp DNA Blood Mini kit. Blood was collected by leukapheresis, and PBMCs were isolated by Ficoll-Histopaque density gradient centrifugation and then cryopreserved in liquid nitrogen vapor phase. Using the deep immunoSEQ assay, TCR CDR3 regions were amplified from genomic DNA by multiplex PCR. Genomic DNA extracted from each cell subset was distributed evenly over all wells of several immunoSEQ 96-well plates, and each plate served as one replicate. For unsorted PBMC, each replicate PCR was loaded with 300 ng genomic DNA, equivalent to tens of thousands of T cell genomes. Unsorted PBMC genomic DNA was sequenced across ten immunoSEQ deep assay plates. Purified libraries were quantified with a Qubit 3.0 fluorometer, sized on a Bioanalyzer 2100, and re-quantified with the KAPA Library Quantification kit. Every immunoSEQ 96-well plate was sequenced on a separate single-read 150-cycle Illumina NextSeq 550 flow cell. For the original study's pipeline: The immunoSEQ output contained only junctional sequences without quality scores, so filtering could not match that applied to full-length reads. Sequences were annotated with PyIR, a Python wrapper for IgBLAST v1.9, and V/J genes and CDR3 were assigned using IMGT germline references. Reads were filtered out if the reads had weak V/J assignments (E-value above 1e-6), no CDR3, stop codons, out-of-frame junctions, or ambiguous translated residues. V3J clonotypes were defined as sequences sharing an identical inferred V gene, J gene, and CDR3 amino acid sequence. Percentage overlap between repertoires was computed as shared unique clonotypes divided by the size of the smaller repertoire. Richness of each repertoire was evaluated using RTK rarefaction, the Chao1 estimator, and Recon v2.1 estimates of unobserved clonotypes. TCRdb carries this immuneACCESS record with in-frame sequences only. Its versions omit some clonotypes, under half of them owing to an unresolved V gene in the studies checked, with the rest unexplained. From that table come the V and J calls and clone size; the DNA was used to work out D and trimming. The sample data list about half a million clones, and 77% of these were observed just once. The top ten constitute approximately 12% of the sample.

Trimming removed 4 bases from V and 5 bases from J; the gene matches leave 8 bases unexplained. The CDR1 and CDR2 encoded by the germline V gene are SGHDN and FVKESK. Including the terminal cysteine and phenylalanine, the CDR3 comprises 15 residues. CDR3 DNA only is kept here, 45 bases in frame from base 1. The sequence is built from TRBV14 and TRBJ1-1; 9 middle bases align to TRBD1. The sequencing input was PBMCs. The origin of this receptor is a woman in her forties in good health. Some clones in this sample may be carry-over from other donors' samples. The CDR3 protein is CASSPLGQGTTEAFF. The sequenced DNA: TGTGCCAGCAGCCCCCTGGGACAGGGAACGACTGAAGCTTTCTTT.